Listed below are T cell receptor beta chains from one sample, sequenced in a study of patients and donors after allogeneic stem cell transplantation. One entry per CDR3 protein results from TCRdb running MiXCR on the RT-PCR reads. Of fewer than 75,000 distinct CDR3 sequences listed, about an eighth are singletons. Material for sequencing was blood, either unsorted or a sorted T cell fraction (not recorded which). These receptors originate from a human donor who was either an allogeneic HSCT recipient or a stem cell or donor lymphocyte infusion donor (not recorded which). It is not recorded whose cells these are; they may come from a transplant donor. Both conserved end residues are part of each CDR3. The D gene is left open where the match is weak. Not every row has a clone size; where given, it reads once, few, many or a size class.

d_call | j_call | v_call | clone_size | cdr3_nt | cdr3_aa
- | TRBJ1-1 | TRBV27 | many | TGTGCCAGCAGTTTTGGTGGGGCCGCCAACACTGAAGCTTTCTTT | CASSFGGAANTEAFF
- | TRBJ1-5 | TRBV4-1 | - | TGCGCCAGCAGCCAAGATTCAACGCCGGGCAATCAGCCCCAGCATTTT | CASSQDSTPGNQPQHF
- | TRBJ1-4 | TRBV11-2 | many | TGTGCCAGCAGGAAGACAGCAACTAATGAAAAACTGTTTTTT | CASRKTATNEKLFF
- | TRBJ2-7 | TRBV29-1 | few | TGCAGCGTGGGGTCCTACGAGCAGTACTTC | CSVGSYEQYF
TRBD2 | TRBJ2-1 | TRBV27 | - | TGTGCCACCTCGGGACTAGCGGGAGCACATGAGCAGTTCTTC | CATSGLAGAHEQFF
- | TRBJ2-7 | TRBV29-1 | - | TGCAGCGTTAATCTGTCCTACGAGCAGTACTTC | CSVNLSYEQYF
TRBD1 | TRBJ1-5 | TRBV7-9 | - | TGTGCCAGCAGCTCAGCGGACAGGGGAAGTCAGCCCCAGCATTTT | CASSSADRGSQPQHF
- | TRBJ1-4 | TRBV25-1 | many | TGTGCCAGCAGTGAATTTACGGGGGGTAATGAAAAACTGTTTTTT | CASSEFTGGNEKLFF
TRBD2 | TRBJ2-1 | TRBV20-1 | many | TGCAGTGCTAGAGATGGGGGGAGCGGGAACTCCTACAATGAGCAGTTCTTC | CSARDGGSGNSYNEQFF
- | TRBJ2-1 | TRBV15 | few | TGTGCCACCAGATCCGGGATCGGGTACAATGAGCAGTTCTTC | CATRSGIGYNEQFF
TRBD1 | TRBJ2-7 | TRBV5-1 | - | TGCGCCAGCAACGAACAGGGGCCAAACTACGAGCAGTACTTC | CASNEQGPNYEQYF
TRBD1 | TRBJ1-4 | TRBV5-1 | many | TGCGCCAGCAGCCAGGGACAGATTGCAACTAATGAAAAACTGTTTTTT | CASSQGQIATNEKLFF
TRBD1 | TRBJ2-5 | TRBV9 | few | TGTGCCAGCAGCGGCGGACAGGGGGCATGGGAGACCCAGTACTTC | CASSGGQGAWETQYF
- | TRBJ1-2 | TRBV7-9 | - | TGTGCCAGCAGCTTAGCGGGGGGCGGCTATGGCTACACCTTC | CASSLAGGGYGYTF
TRBD2 | TRBJ2-1 | TRBV12-3/TRBV12-4 | many | TGTGCCACCACAACCTCTATAGCGGGAGGGCCCAATGAGCAGTTCTTC | CATTTSIAGGPNEQFF
TRBD2 | TRBJ2-7 | TRBV6-5 | - | TGTGCCAGCAGTTACTCTTTCGCGGGAGCCTACGAGCAGTACTTC | CASSYSFAGAYEQYF
TRBD2 | TRBJ2-7 | TRBV5-1 | - | TGCGCCAGCAGCGTAGGACTAGCGGGAGGGCCTCCCTACGAGCAGTACTTC | CASSVGLAGGPPYEQYF
TRBD2 | TRBJ2-1 | TRBV15 | few | TGTGCCACTAGCGGGAGCTCGGGCAATGAGCAGTTCTTC | CATSGSSGNEQFF
- | TRBJ2-4 | TRBV27 | many | TGTGCCAGCTCTAGACGGTTAGCCAAAAACATTCAGTACTTC | CASSRRLAKNIQYF
- | TRBJ1-2 | TRBV10-1 | many | TGCGCCAGCAGTCCGAGTGGGGGGCCCTATGGCTACACCTTC | CASSPSGGPYGYTF
TRBD1 | TRBJ1-1 | TRBV27 | few | TGTGCCAGCAGTTTGACAGGGTTTAACACTGAAGCTTTCTTT | CASSLTGFNTEAFF
TRBD1 | TRBJ1-4 | TRBV30 | - | TGTGCCTGGAGACCGACAGGGTTTAGGGCTAATGAAAAACTGTTTTTT | CAWRPTGFRANEKLFF
- | TRBJ2-3 | TRBV12-3/TRBV12-4 | - | TGTGCCAGCAGTCCCGGGACTCCTCTATATTTT | CASSPGTPLYF
TRBD2 | TRBJ2-7 | TRBV20-1 | - | TGCAGTGCTACCACATCTGGCCTAGCGGGAGGGTCCTCCTACGAGCAGTACTTC | CSATTSGLAGGSSYEQYF
- | TRBJ1-5 | TRBV19 | few | TGTGCCAGTAGTATTACGGGCAATCAGCCCCAGCATTTT | CASSITGNQPQHF
- | TRBJ2-5 | TRBV6-6 | many | TGTGCCAGCAGTTACGGACAAGAGACCCAGTACTTC | CASSYGQETQYF
- | TRBJ2-5 | TRBV4-2 | few | TGTGCCAGCAGCCAAGACTGGGGACCCCAAGAGACCCAGTACTTC | CASSQDWGPQETQYF
- | TRBJ1-4 | TRBV12-3/TRBV12-4 | few | TGTGCCAGCAGTTTAAGGCAGGCAAGAGGTGAAAAACTGTTTTTT | CASSLRQARGEKLFF
- | TRBJ2-3 | TRBV27 | - | TGTGCCAGCAGTTTATCGGGACTTAGCACAGATACGCAGTATTTT | CASSLSGLSTDTQYF
TRBD2 | TRBJ2-5 | TRBV10-3 | - | TGTGCCATCAGTGAGTCGGGGGGGGATCAAGAGACCCTGTACTTC | CAISESGGDQETLYF
- | TRBJ2-6 | TRBV9 | - | TGTGCCAGCAGCGGCCAGGGCCAGCTTTGGGCCAACGTCCTGACTTTC | CASSGQGQLWANVLTF
TRBD1 | TRBJ2-7 | TRBV12-3/TRBV12-4 | few | TGTGCCAGCAGTCAAGGACAGGGGATGGACGAGCAGTACTTC | CASSQGQGMDEQYF
- | TRBJ1-2 | TRBV29-1 | - | TGCAGCGTTTATTTGGACCCTACTATGGATAGCTACACCTTC | CSVYLDPTMDSYTF
- | TRBJ2-1 | TRBV9 | few | TGTGCCAGCAGCGTAGGGGTGGGGTATGAGCAGTTCTTC | CASSVGVGYEQFF
TRBD1 | TRBJ1-5 | TRBV5-8 | many | TGTGCCAGCAATAGGGGACAGCCCCTCGAGTCCCAGCATTTT | CASNRGQPLESQHF
- | TRBJ2-7 | TRBV27 | - | TGTGCCAGCAGCCTTACAGGGAACCACGAGCAGTACTTC | CASSLTGNHEQYF